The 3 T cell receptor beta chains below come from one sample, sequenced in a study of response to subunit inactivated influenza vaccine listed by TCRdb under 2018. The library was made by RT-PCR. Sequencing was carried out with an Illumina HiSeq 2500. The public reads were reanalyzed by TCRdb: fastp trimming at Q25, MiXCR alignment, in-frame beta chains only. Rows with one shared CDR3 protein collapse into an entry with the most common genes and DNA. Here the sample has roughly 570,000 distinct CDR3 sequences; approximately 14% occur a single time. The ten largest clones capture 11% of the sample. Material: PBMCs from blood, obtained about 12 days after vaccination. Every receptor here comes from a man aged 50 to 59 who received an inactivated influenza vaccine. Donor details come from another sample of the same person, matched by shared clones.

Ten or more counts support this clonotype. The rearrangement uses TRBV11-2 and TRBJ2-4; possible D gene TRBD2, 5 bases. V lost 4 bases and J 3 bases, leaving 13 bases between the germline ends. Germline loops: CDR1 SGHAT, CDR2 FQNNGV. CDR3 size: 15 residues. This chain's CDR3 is CASSSLRGFKNIQYF. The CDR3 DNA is TGTGCCAGCAGCTCCCTGAGAGGGTTCAAAAACATTCAGTACTTC.

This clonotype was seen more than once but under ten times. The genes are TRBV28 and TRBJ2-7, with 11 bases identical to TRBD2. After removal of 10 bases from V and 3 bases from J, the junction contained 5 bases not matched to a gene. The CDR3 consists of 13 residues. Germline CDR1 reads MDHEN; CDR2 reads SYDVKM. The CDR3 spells CAIITSGSYEQYF. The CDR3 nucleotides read TGTGCCATAATCACTAGCGGGAGCTACGAGCAGTACTTC.

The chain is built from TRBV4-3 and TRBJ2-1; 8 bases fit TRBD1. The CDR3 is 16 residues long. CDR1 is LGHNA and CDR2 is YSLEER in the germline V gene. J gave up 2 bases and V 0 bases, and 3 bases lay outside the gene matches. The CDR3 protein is CASSQDWTGTYNEQFF. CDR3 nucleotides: TGCGCCAGCAGCCAAGATTGGACAGGGACCTACAATGAGCAGTTCTTC.